These 9 T cell receptor beta chains originate from one sample sequenced in a study of cytomegalovirus exposure and HLA in healthy donors. Measured with immunoSEQ multiplex PCR; TCRdb has only the in-frame clones, and not every one. This sample carries some 140,000 clones, 86% of them seen once, and the ten largest clones take about 22%. Sequencing was performed on PBMCs. Receptors were obtained from a man between 18 and 29 years old in good health and CMV-seropositive.

The J gene is TRBJ1-1, the V gene TRBV6-5, with TRBD1 identical over 7 bases. Looked up from germline, CDR1 is MNHEY and CDR2 is SVGAGI. This CDR3 comprises 15 residues. J lost 1 base, V lost 7 bases, and 9 bases had no gene match. CDR3 DNA sequence: TGTGCCAGCACCATGGACAGGAGGGGGAACACTGAAGCTTTCTTT. This translates into CASTMDRRGNTEAFF.

The gene calls are TRBV6-5 and TRBJ1-2, with TRBD1 matching 8 bases. Trimming removed 6 bases from V and 6 bases from J; junction bases left unmatched: 6. The CDR3 runs to 13 residues. Germline V gene data show CDR1 as MNHEY and CDR2 as SVGAGI. The CDR3 bases are TGTGCCAGCAGGCAAGCGACAGGGGATGGCTACACCTTC. Amino acid sequence: CASRQATGDGYTF.

This clone was counted a single time. The chain has TRBV4-3 and TRBJ1-2; 8 nucleotides match TRBD1. Trimming removed 0 bases from V and 2 bases from J; junction bases left unmatched: 2. In germline, CDR1 is LGHNA, CDR2 YSLEER. CDR3 length equals 15 residues. This chain's CDR3 is CASSQDRTGNYGYTF. CDR3 coding DNA: TGCGCCAGCAGCCAAGATCGGACAGGGAACTATGGCTACACCTTC.

The chain has TRBV2 and TRBJ2-3; 9 bases map to TRBD1. V shed 5 bases and J 4 bases; nucleotides not matched to a gene: 7. The CDR3 is 15 residues long. CDR1 and CDR2 from the germline V gene are SNHLY and FYNNEI. The CDR3 region is CASSRPGQGPDTQYF. The CDR3 nucleotides are TGTGCCAGCAGTCGGCCGGGACAGGGACCAGATACGCAGTATTTT.

The chain links TRBV6-1 to TRBJ2-5; TRBD1 matches at 7 bases. The CDR3 is 13 residues long. Germline lookup yields CDR1 MNHNS and CDR2 SASEGT. V was pared by 6 bases and J by 3 bases, with 4 bases of the junction left unmatched. CDR3 sequence: CASRITGEETQYF. The CDR3 nucleotides read TGTGCCAGCAGAATAACAGGGGAAGAGACCCAGTACTTC.

This rearrangement joins TRBV10-2 to TRBJ2-2; 9 positions agree with TRBD1. With 4 bases clipped from V and 6 bases from J, the junction kept 6 bases outside the gene matches. This CDR3 region has 15 residues. From germline, CDR1 is WSHSY and CDR2 SAAADI. In DNA form, the CDR3 reads TGCGCCAGCAGTGGTACAGGGGGCAAGCCCGGGGAGCTGTTTTTT. This encodes CASSGTGGKPGELFF.

This clone was seen a handful of times. The chain combines TRBV30 with TRBJ1-2, with 8 bases identical to TRBD1. Per the germline V gene, CDR1 is GTSNPN and CDR2 is SVGIG (reference sequence). The CDR3 consists of 15 residues. V was clipped by 4 bases and J by 2 bases; unmatched bases: 9. The CDR3 region has the DNA TGTGCCTGGACCCTGACAGGGGTGGCCAACTATGGCTACACCTTC. Protein: CAWTLTGVANYGYTF.

The J gene is TRBJ2-3, the V gene TRBV27; 10 bases map to TRBD2. The CDR3 has 15 residues. In germline, CDR1 is MNHEY, CDR2 SMNVEV (reference sequence). J was trimmed by 4 bases and V by 7 bases; bases with no gene match: 8. Here the CDR3 reads CASTQLAGAPDTQYF. Written as DNA, the CDR3 is TGTGCCAGCACCCAGCTAGCGGGAGCTCCAGATACGCAGTATTTT.

There are a few counts of this clone. The CDR3 sequence is CSQGGGYTF. The CDR3 DNA sequence: TGCAGTCAAGGGGGTGGCTACACCTTC. The V and J genes are TRBV20-1 and TRBJ1-2, with a tentative D call TRBD1 (6 bases). The CDR3 runs to 9 residues. The germline V and J ends were trimmed by 8 bases and 7 bases, with 8 bases remaining between them. Per germline, CDR1 DFQATT and CDR2 SNEGSKA (reference sequence).